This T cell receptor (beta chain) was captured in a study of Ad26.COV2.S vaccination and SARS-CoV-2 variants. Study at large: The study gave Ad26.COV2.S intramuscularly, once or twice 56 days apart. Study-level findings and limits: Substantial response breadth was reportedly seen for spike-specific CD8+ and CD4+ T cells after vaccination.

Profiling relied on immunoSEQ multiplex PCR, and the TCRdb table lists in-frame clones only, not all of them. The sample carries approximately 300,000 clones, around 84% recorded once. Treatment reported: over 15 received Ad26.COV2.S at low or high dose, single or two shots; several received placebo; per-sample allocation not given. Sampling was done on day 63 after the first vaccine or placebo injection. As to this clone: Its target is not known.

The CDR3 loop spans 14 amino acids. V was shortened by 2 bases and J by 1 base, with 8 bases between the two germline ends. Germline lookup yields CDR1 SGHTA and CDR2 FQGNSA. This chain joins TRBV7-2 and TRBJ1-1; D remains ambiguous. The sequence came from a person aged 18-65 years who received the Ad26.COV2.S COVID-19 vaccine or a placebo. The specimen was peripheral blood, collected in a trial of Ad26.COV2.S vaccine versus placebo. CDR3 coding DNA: TGTGCCAGCAGCTTACAGACGGGGAACACTGAAGCTTTCTTT. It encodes CASSLQTGNTEAFF.